This T cell receptor (beta chain) appears in the sequencing data of a study of blood T cell repertoires in COVID-19. About the research overall: Sources were T cells, B-cell-depleted T cells, or PBMCs; the material itself was cDNA or gDNA.

Germline CDR1 and CDR2: SNHLY and FYNNEI. Germline trimming cut 8 bases from V and 5 bases from J; bases unmatched to any gene: 12. This CDR3 spans 15 amino acids. Measured with immunoSEQ multiplex PCR; TCRdb has only the in-frame clones, and not every one. This sample carries almost 400,000 clones, around 87% of them seen once, and the ten largest clones take about 2.3%. The table lists this clone with a count of one. The sequencing sample was made of peripheral blood. The chain carries TRBV2 and TRBJ2-5, with 9 bases aligning to TRBD1. This clonotype was sampled from a woman aged 55-75 years with COVID-19, enrolled during active disease. CDR3 in amino acids: CASRGGTGLYETQYF. The CDR3 DNA reads TGTGCCAGCCGTGGCGGGACAGGGCTTTATGAGACCCAGTACTTC.